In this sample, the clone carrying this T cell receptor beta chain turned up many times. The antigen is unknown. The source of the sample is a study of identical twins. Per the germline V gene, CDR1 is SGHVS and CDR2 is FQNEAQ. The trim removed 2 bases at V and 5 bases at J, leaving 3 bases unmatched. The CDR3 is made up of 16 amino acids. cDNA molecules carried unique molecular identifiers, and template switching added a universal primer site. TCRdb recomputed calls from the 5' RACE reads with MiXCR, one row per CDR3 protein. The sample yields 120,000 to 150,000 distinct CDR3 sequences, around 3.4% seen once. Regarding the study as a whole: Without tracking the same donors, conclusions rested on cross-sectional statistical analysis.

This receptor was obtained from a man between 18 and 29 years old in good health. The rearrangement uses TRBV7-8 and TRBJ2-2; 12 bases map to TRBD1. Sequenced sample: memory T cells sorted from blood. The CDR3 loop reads CASSLRDRGPTGELFF. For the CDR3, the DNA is TGTGCCAGCAGCTTAAGGGACAGGGGGCCTACCGGGGAGCTGTTTTTT. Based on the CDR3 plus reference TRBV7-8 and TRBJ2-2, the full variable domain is GAGVSQSPRYKVAKRGQDVALRCDPISGHVSLFWYQQALGQGPEFLTYFQNEAQLDKSGLPSDRFFAERPEGSVSTLKIQRTQQEDSAVYLCASSLRDRGPTGELFFGEGSRLTVL.